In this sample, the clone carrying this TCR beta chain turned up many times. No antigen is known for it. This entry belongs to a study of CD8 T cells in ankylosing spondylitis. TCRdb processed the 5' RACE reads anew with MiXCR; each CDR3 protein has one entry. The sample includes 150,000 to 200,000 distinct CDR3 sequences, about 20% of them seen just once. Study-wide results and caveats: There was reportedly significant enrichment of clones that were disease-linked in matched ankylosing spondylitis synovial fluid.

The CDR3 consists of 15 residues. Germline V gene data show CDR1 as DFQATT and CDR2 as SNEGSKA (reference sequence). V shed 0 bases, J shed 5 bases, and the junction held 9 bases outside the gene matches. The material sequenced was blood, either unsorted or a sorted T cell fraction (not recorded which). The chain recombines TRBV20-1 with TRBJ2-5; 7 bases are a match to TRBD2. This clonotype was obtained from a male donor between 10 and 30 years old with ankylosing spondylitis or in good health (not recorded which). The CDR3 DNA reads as TGCAGTGCTAGAGATCGGGGGGAAAACGAGGAGACCCAGTACTTC. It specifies CSARDRGENEETQYF.